A selection of T cell receptor beta chains follows, all from one sample in a study of T cells in localized non-small cell lung cancer. TCRdb's copy holds only in-frame clones and misses some; the assay was immunoSEQ multiplex PCR. In the table there are 15,000 to 25,000 clones, about 93% of which are singletons. The sequencing here drew on peripheral blood, taken before any cancer treatment. These TCRs come from a male donor aged 60 or over with stage I squamous cell lung carcinoma. The CDR3 runs from the conserved cysteine through the conserved F or W. The D gene is left open where the match is weak.

>TRBD1|TRBV7-6|TRBJ1-1
CASSTQTGGLTEAFF
TGTGCCAGCAGCACACAGACAGGGGGCCTCACTGAAGCTTTCTTT
>NA|TRBV4-3|TRBJ2-1
CASSQDWGDEQFF
TGCGCCAGCAGCCAAGATTGGGGGGATGAGCAGTTCTTC
>NA|TRBV5-1|TRBJ1-1
CASSLGGGEDTEAFF
TGCGCCAGCAGCTTGGGTGGGGGGGAGGACACTGAAGCTTTCTTT
>NA|TRBV5-1|TRBJ1-4
CASSSPEGEKLFF
TGCGCCAGCAGCAGCCCGGAGGGTGAAAAACTGTTTTTT
>NA|TRBV28|TRBJ1-2
CASTDSFRDYGYTF
TGTGCCAGCACAGACAGTTTCCGGGACTATGGCTACACCTTC
>NA|TRBV5-1|TRBJ2-4
CASSSSWELAKNIQYF
TGCGCCAGCAGTAGTTCCTGGGAGCTAGCCAAAAACATTCAGTACTTC
>NA|TRBV21-1|TRBJ2-7
CASSRLWDRYPYEQYF
TGTGCCAGCAGCAGATTGTGGGACAGATATCCCTACGAGCAGTACTTC
>NA|TRBV9|TRBJ1-2
CASSDREGHNYGYTF
TGTGCCAGCAGCGACAGGGAAGGGCATAACTATGGCTACACCTTC
>NA|TRBV4-3|TRBJ2-1
CASSQEVGEQFF
TGCGCCAGCAGCCAAGAAGTAGGCGAGCAGTTCTTC
>TRBD2|TRBV7-2|TRBJ2-3
CASSLVGLAGASDTQYF
TGTGCCAGCAGCTTAGTAGGACTAGCGGGAGCATCTGATACGCAGTATTTT
>NA|TRBV21-1|TRBJ2-7
CASSKTHKHAGGRREQYF
TGTGCCAGCAGCAAAACCCACAAGCATGCGGGGGGGCGGCGCGAGCAGTACTTC
>TRBD2|TRBV19|TRBJ2-5
CASSDSGKETQYF
TGTGCCAGTAGCGATAGCGGGAAAGAGACCCAGTACTTC
>NA|TRBV7-9|TRBJ1-1
CASSLDRDTEAFF
TGTGCCAGCAGCTTGGACCGGGACACTGAAGCTTTCTTT